This is a list of T cell receptor beta chains from one sample in a study of cytomegalovirus exposure and HLA in healthy donors. Profiled with immunoSEQ multiplex PCR; TCRdb holds only in-frame clones, not every one. The data show approximately 70,000 clones, about 71% seen once. What was sequenced was PBMCs. Receptors were obtained from a man in his 60s in good health and CMV-seropositive. CDR3s include the opening cysteine and the closing phenylalanine or tryptophan. The order of the fields is CDR3 length, J gene, clone size, D gene, V gene, CDR3 protein, CDR3 DNA. D genes are given only for firm matches. Not all rows give a size; the values are once, few, many and, for expanded clones, a class.

CDR3 length: 14; J gene: TRBJ2-7; clone size: .; D gene: TRBD2; V gene: TRBV11-2; CDR3 protein: CASSPTGGAGEQYF; CDR3 DNA: TGTGCCAGCAGCCCCACGGGGGGGGCTGGAGAGCAGTACTTC
CDR3 length: 20; J gene: TRBJ2-2; clone size: .; D gene: .; V gene: TRBV5-1; CDR3 protein: CASSSLYTTVPRANTGELFF; CDR3 DNA: TGCGCCAGCAGCTCACTCTACACTACTGTGCCGCGCGCGAACACCGGGGAGCTGTTTTTT
CDR3 length: 16; J gene: TRBJ2-7; clone size: .; D gene: TRBD1; V gene: TRBV5-1; CDR3 protein: CASSLGSPDRGQGQYF; CDR3 DNA: TGCGCCAGCAGCCTTGGGAGTCCGGACAGGGGGCAGGGGCAGTACTTC
CDR3 length: 13; J gene: TRBJ2-5; clone size: .; D gene: .; V gene: TRBV6-1; CDR3 protein: CASSAGTQETQYF; CDR3 DNA: TGTGCCAGCAGTGCCGGGACTCAAGAGACCCAGTACTTC
CDR3 length: 15; J gene: TRBJ2-7; clone size: .; D gene: TRBD1; V gene: TRBV4-2; CDR3 protein: CASSPDRAYSYEQYF; CDR3 DNA: TGTGCCAGCAGCCCGGACAGGGCCTATTCCTACGAGCAGTACTTC
CDR3 length: 13; J gene: TRBJ1-1; clone size: few; D gene: .; V gene: TRBV11-3; CDR3 protein: CASSRGRTAEAFF; CDR3 DNA: TGTGCCAGCAGCCGCGGGAGGACAGCTGAAGCTTTCTTT
CDR3 length: 16; J gene: TRBJ2-7; clone size: .; D gene: .; V gene: TRBV5-6; CDR3 protein: CASSLALRGPLQEQYF; CDR3 DNA: TGTGCCAGCAGCTTGGCCCTGCGGGGACCCCTACAAGAGCAGTACTTC
CDR3 length: 13; J gene: TRBJ2-7; clone size: .; D gene: .; V gene: TRBV2; CDR3 protein: CASSGVAAYEQYF; CDR3 DNA: TGTGCCAGCAGTGGTGTAGCGGCTTACGAGCAGTACTTC
CDR3 length: 13; J gene: TRBJ1-2; clone size: .; D gene: .; V gene: TRBV7-9; CDR3 protein: CASSAGTSYGYTF; CDR3 DNA: TGTGCCAGCTCGGCAGGGACTAGCTATGGCTACACCTTC
CDR3 length: 15; J gene: TRBJ1-2; clone size: .; D gene: .; V gene: TRBV19; CDR3 protein: CASSNPTDPRKGYTF; CDR3 DNA: TGTGCCAGTAGTAACCCGACAGACCCAAGGAAAGGCTACACCTTC
CDR3 length: 15; J gene: TRBJ2-2; clone size: once; D gene: .; V gene: TRBV11-3; CDR3 protein: CASSSSRANTGELFF; CDR3 DNA: TGTGCCAGCAGCTCTTCCAGGGCGAACACCGGGGAGCTGTTTTTT
CDR3 length: 15; J gene: TRBJ1-2; clone size: .; D gene: TRBD1; V gene: TRBV15; CDR3 protein: CATSREGGGGLGYTF; CDR3 DNA: TGTGCCACCAGCAGAGAAGGGGGCGGAGGGTTGGGCTACACCTTC
CDR3 length: 13; J gene: TRBJ1-2; clone size: .; D gene: TRBD1; V gene: TRBV7-2; CDR3 protein: CASSQGEERGYTF; CDR3 DNA: TGTGCCAGCAGCCAGGGGGAGGAAAGAGGCTACACCTTC
CDR3 length: 15; J gene: TRBJ2-7; clone size: .; D gene: .; V gene: TRBV29-1; CDR3 protein: CSVEMGGPPPYEQYF; CDR3 DNA: TGCAGCGTTGAAATGGGCGGGCCTCCGCCCTACGAGCAGTACTTC
CDR3 length: 15; J gene: TRBJ2-7; clone size: .; D gene: TRBD2; V gene: TRBV5-5; CDR3 protein: CASSLTGGPSYEQYF; CDR3 DNA: TGTGCCAGCAGCTTAACGGGAGGGCCCTCCTACGAGCAGTACTTC
CDR3 length: 12; J gene: TRBJ1-2; clone size: .; D gene: TRBD1; V gene: TRBV6-5; CDR3 protein: CASSTNRGGYTF; CDR3 DNA: TGTGCCAGCAGTACGAACAGGGGTGGCTACACCTTC
CDR3 length: 13; J gene: TRBJ1-4; clone size: .; D gene: .; V gene: TRBV7-6; CDR3 protein: CATRATVGEKLFF; CDR3 DNA: TGTGCCACCCGGGCGACAGTAGGAGAAAAACTGTTTTTT
CDR3 length: 13; J gene: TRBJ1-5; clone size: .; D gene: .; V gene: TRBV6-4; CDR3 protein: CARLLGSDQPQHF; CDR3 DNA: TGTGCCAGACTCCTCGGTTCTGATCAGCCCCAGCATTTT
CDR3 length: 16; J gene: TRBJ2-3; clone size: .; D gene: .; V gene: TRBV5-8; CDR3 protein: CASSLGAGISTDTQYF; CDR3 DNA: TGTGCCAGCAGCTTGGGTGCCGGGATTAGCACAGATACGCAGTATTTT
CDR3 length: 15; J gene: TRBJ2-7; clone size: .; D gene: TRBD2; V gene: TRBV7-2; CDR3 protein: CASSQSTSGIYEQYF; CDR3 DNA: TGTGCCAGCAGCCAATCGACTAGCGGGATCTACGAGCAGTACTTC
CDR3 length: 16; J gene: TRBJ1-5; clone size: .; D gene: TRBD1; V gene: TRBV6-5; CDR3 protein: CASSYPGTGDNQPQHF; CDR3 DNA: TGTGCCAGCAGTTACCCAGGGACAGGGGACAATCAGCCCCAGCATTTT
CDR3 length: 14; J gene: TRBJ2-5; clone size: .; D gene: TRBD2; V gene: TRBV6-5; CDR3 protein: CASNPTSGKLTQYF; CDR3 DNA: TGTGCCAGCAACCCGACTAGCGGGAAGTTAACCCAGTACTTC
CDR3 length: 13; J gene: TRBJ1-1; clone size: .; D gene: .; V gene: TRBV19; CDR3 protein: CASSFREESEAFF; CDR3 DNA: TGTGCCAGTAGTTTTCGGGAGGAATCTGAAGCTTTCTTT
CDR3 length: 16; J gene: TRBJ2-5; clone size: .; D gene: TRBD2; V gene: TRBV7-9; CDR3 protein: CASSLTASGRQETQYF; CDR3 DNA: TGTGCCAGCAGCTTAACCGCTAGCGGGAGACAAGAGACCCAGTACTTC
CDR3 length: 15; J gene: TRBJ2-1; clone size: .; D gene: .; V gene: TRBV5-4; CDR3 protein: CASSTRRLDSYEQFF; CDR3 DNA: TGTGCCAGCAGCACCAGAAGATTAGACAGCTATGAGCAGTTCTTC
CDR3 length: 14; J gene: TRBJ1-1; clone size: .; D gene: TRBD1; V gene: TRBV7-6; CDR3 protein: CASSLGTGRTEAFF; CDR3 DNA: TGTGCCAGCAGCTTAGGGACAGGGAGGACTGAAGCTTTCTTT
CDR3 length: 15; J gene: TRBJ1-2; clone size: once; D gene: TRBD1; V gene: TRBV27; CDR3 protein: CASSSDRGLHYGYTF; CDR3 DNA: TGTGCCAGCAGTTCGGACAGGGGGCTACATTATGGCTACACCTTC
CDR3 length: 14; J gene: TRBJ2-7; clone size: few; D gene: .; V gene: TRBV6-6; CDR3 protein: CASRPPGSLDEQYF; CDR3 DNA: TGTGCCAGCAGGCCTCCGGGAAGTTTAGACGAGCAGTACTTC
CDR3 length: 16; J gene: TRBJ2-3; clone size: .; D gene: .; V gene: TRBV9; CDR3 protein: CASSVEVASFTDTQYF; CDR3 DNA: TGTGCCAGCAGCGTAGAGGTAGCGAGTTTTACAGATACGCAGTATTTT
CDR3 length: 16; J gene: TRBJ2-3; clone size: .; D gene: TRBD2; V gene: TRBV19; CDR3 protein: CASSRGSGTSTDTQYF; CDR3 DNA: TGTGCCAGTAGTCGGGGTAGCGGGACGAGCACAGATACGCAGTATTTT
CDR3 length: 14; J gene: TRBJ1-1; clone size: .; D gene: .; V gene: TRBV6-5; CDR3 protein: CASIRDTTNTEAFF; CDR3 DNA: TGTGCCAGCATCCGGGACACCACCAACACTGAAGCTTTCTTT
CDR3 length: 17; J gene: TRBJ2-5; clone size: once; D gene: TRBD2; V gene: TRBV9; CDR3 protein: CASSVGLAGVRGETQYF; CDR3 DNA: TGTGCCAGCAGCGTAGGACTAGCGGGGGTAAGGGGAGAGACCCAGTACTTC
CDR3 length: 15; J gene: TRBJ1-5; clone size: .; D gene: .; V gene: TRBV5-6; CDR3 protein: CASSFGAYSNQPQHF; CDR3 DNA: TGTGCCAGCAGCTTTGGGGCATATAGCAATCAGCCCCAGCATTTT
CDR3 length: 14; J gene: TRBJ2-3; clone size: .; D gene: TRBD1; V gene: TRBV5-4; CDR3 protein: CASRGGQVEDTQYF; CDR3 DNA: TGTGCCAGCAGGGGGGGACAGGTCGAAGATACGCAGTATTTT
CDR3 length: 13; J gene: TRBJ2-4; clone size: .; D gene: TRBD2; V gene: TRBV10-3; CDR3 protein: CATSSGDENIQYF; CDR3 DNA: TGTGCCACCTCTAGCGGCGACGAAAACATTCAGTACTTC
CDR3 length: 14; J gene: TRBJ1-5; clone size: few; D gene: .; V gene: TRBV7-2; CDR3 protein: CASSLGLTTVPQHF; CDR3 DNA: TGTGCCAGCAGCTTAGGGCTTACGACTGTGCCCCAGCATTTT
CDR3 length: 14; J gene: TRBJ1-3; clone size: .; D gene: .; V gene: TRBV6-6; CDR3 protein: CASSPSGTGNTIYF; CDR3 DNA: TGTGCCAGTAGTCCTTCGGGGACTGGAAACACCATATATTTT
CDR3 length: 13; J gene: TRBJ2-1; clone size: .; D gene: .; V gene: TRBV7-7; CDR3 protein: CASSLDDRSPAFF; CDR3 DNA: TGTGCTAGCAGCTTAGATGACAGGTCCCCGGCGTTCTTC
CDR3 length: 15; J gene: TRBJ1-1; clone size: once; D gene: TRBD1; V gene: TRBV18; CDR3 protein: CASSQVGTENTEAFF; CDR3 DNA: TGTGCCAGCTCACAGGTAGGGACAGAGAACACTGAAGCTTTCTTT
CDR3 length: 15; J gene: TRBJ1-2; clone size: .; D gene: .; V gene: TRBV6-4; CDR3 protein: CASSLERGANYGYTF; CDR3 DNA: TGTGCCAGCAGTCTCGAGAGAGGTGCTAACTATGGCTACACCTTC
CDR3 length: 16; J gene: TRBJ2-5; clone size: .; D gene: .; V gene: TRBV6-5; CDR3 protein: CASSYLGTASQETQYF; CDR3 DNA: TGTGCCAGCAGTTACCTGGGTACAGCCAGCCAAGAGACCCAGTACTTC
CDR3 length: 16; J gene: TRBJ2-1; clone size: once; D gene: .; V gene: TRBV9; CDR3 protein: CASSANSLSSYNEQFF; CDR3 DNA: TGTGCCAGCAGCGCTAACAGCCTCTCCTCCTACAATGAGCAGTTCTTC
CDR3 length: 13; J gene: TRBJ1-5; clone size: .; D gene: .; V gene: TRBV10-2; CDR3 protein: CASRDRWDQPQHF; CDR3 DNA: TGCGCCAGCAGGGACAGATGGGATCAGCCCCAGCATTTT
CDR3 length: 17; J gene: TRBJ2-3; clone size: .; D gene: .; V gene: TRBV7-6; CDR3 protein: CASSLRTVGIGEDTQYF; CDR3 DNA: TGTGCCAGCAGCTTACGGACAGTTGGGATTGGGGAAGATACGCAGTATTTT
CDR3 length: 15; J gene: TRBJ2-3; clone size: .; D gene: .; V gene: TRBV18; CDR3 protein: CASSQGGPFTDTQYF; CDR3 DNA: TGTGCCAGCTCGCAAGGGGGACCCTTCACAGATACGCAGTATTTT
CDR3 length: 13; J gene: TRBJ1-5; clone size: .; D gene: TRBD1; V gene: TRBV6-1; CDR3 protein: CASIQGAGQPQHF; CDR3 DNA: TGTGCCAGCATACAGGGGGCTGGGCAGCCCCAGCATTTT
CDR3 length: 15; J gene: TRBJ2-7; clone size: .; D gene: TRBD1; V gene: TRBV5-6; CDR3 protein: CASSLEGTGSYEQYF; CDR3 DNA: TGTGCCAGCAGCTTGGAGGGGACAGGTTCCTACGAGCAGTACTTC
CDR3 length: 20; J gene: TRBJ1-6; clone size: few; D gene: TRBD1; V gene: TRBV15; CDR3 protein: CATSVRPGQGSSSYNSPLHF; CDR3 DNA: TGTGCCACCAGCGTGAGGCCGGGACAGGGAAGTTCATCCTATAATTCACCCCTCCACTTT
CDR3 length: 17; J gene: TRBJ2-2; clone size: once; D gene: TRBD2; V gene: TRBV7-6; CDR3 protein: CASSLGLAETHTGELFF; CDR3 DNA: TGTGCCAGCAGCTTGGGACTAGCGGAGACACACACCGGGGAGCTGTTTTTT
CDR3 length: 15; J gene: TRBJ2-3; clone size: .; D gene: .; V gene: TRBV5-1; CDR3 protein: CASSLVGGVTDTQYF; CDR3 DNA: TGCGCCAGCAGCTTGGTGGGGGGAGTAACAGATACGCAGTATTTT
CDR3 length: 13; J gene: TRBJ1-1; clone size: .; D gene: .; V gene: TRBV11-1; CDR3 protein: CASSRTVNTEAFF; CDR3 DNA: TGTGCCAGCAGTCGGACAGTGAACACTGAAGCTTTCTTT
CDR3 length: 13; J gene: TRBJ1-4; clone size: few; D gene: .; V gene: TRBV10-2; CDR3 protein: CASKRAGEEKLFF; CDR3 DNA: TGCGCCAGCAAGCGGGCAGGCGAAGAAAAACTGTTTTTT
CDR3 length: 11; J gene: TRBJ1-1; clone size: .; D gene: .; V gene: TRBV9; CDR3 protein: CASSGGTEAFF; CDR3 DNA: TGTGCCAGCAGCGGAGGTACTGAAGCTTTCTTT
CDR3 length: 12; J gene: TRBJ2-7; clone size: .; D gene: .; V gene: TRBV7-9; CDR3 protein: CASSPRDYEQYF; CDR3 DNA: TGTGCCAGCAGCCCCCGGGACTACGAGCAGTACTTC
CDR3 length: 16; J gene: TRBJ2-3; clone size: once; D gene: TRBD1; V gene: TRBV5-4; CDR3 protein: CASSHRGQGVTDTQYF; CDR3 DNA: TGTGCCAGCAGCCACAGGGGGCAAGGAGTAACAGATACGCAGTATTTT
CDR3 length: 14; J gene: TRBJ1-1; clone size: few; D gene: .; V gene: TRBV7-9; CDR3 protein: CASSLVEENTEAFF; CDR3 DNA: TGTGCCAGCAGCTTAGTAGAGGAAAACACTGAAGCTTTCTTT
CDR3 length: 20; J gene: TRBJ2-1; clone size: few; D gene: TRBD1; V gene: TRBV6-1; CDR3 protein: CASSEADRGRLLAAYNEQFF; CDR3 DNA: TGTGCCAGCAGTGAAGCGGACAGGGGGCGTCTACTAGCGGCGTACAATGAGCAGTTCTTC